The clone carrying this T cell receptor (beta chain) was seen at least ten times. The antigen remains undetermined. The CDR3 covers 14 residues. V was shortened by 5 bases and J by 0 bases, with 10 bases between the two germline ends. Per the germline V gene, CDR1 is SNHLY and CDR2 is FYNNEI. This specimen comes from a study of regulatory T cells in long-lasting Graves disease. Overall study findings and caveats: Newly diagnosed disease favored TRBV20-1 and TRBJ2-1 over persistent disease. Relative to new patients (around 1,000), persistent patients exhibited greater sharing of public clonotypes (around 2,700).

CDR3-region Arm-PCR and iRepertoire HTBI primers produced the TCR beta libraries. In the original processing: Among the samples, approximately 60 TRBV and around 15 TRBJ segments were identified. TCRdb itself ran the multiplex PCR reads through MiXCR, one entry per CDR3 protein. The V and J calls and clone size come from TCRdb's table, not from the authors' own analysis. The sample shows 500,000 to 700,000 distinct CDR3 sequences, about 15% of them seen only once. Indicated time point: newly diagnosed GD, antithyroid drugs for less than 3 months. From RNA extracted from PBMCs, the TCR library was made. An endocrinology department in Xi'an, China, supplied the patients. Another study also made use of these data, one on T cells in Graves' hyperthyroidism and ophthalmopathy.

The genes are TRBV2 and TRBJ1-2, with D possibly matching TRBD1 (5 bases). The clonotype comes from a young woman with Graves disease. The sequencing here drew on peripheral blood mononuclear cells (PBMCs), taken at new diagnosis, from a patient treated with antithyroid drugs. Here the CDR3 reads CASSTGGPNYGYTF. CDR3 sequence (DNA): TGTGCCAGCAGTACTGGGGGTCCTAACTATGGCTACACCTTC.